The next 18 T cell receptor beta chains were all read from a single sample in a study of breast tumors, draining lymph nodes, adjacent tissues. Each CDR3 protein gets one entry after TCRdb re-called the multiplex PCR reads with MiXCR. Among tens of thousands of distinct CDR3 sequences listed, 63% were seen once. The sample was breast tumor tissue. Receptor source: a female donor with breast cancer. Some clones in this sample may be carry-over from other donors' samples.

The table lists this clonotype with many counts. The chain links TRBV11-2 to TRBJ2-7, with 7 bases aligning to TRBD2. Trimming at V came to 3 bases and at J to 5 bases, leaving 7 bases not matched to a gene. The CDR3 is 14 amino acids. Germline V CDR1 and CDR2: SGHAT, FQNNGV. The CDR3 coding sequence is TGTGCCAGCAGCTTGACTAGCCTACGAAACGAGCAGTACTTC. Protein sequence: CASSLTSLRNEQYF.

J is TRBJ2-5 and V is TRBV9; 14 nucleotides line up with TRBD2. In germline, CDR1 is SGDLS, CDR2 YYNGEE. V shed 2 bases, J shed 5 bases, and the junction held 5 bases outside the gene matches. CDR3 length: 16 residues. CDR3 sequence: CASSVGTSGGGETQYF. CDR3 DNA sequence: TGTGCCAGCAGCGTTGGGACTAGCGGGGGAGGTGAGACCCAGTACTTC.

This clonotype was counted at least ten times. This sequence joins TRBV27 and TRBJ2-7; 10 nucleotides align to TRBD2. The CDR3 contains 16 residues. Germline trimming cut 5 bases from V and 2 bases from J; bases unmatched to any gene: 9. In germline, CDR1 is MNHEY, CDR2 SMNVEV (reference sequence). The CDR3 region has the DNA TGTGCCAGCAGTGACTCTAGCGGGAGTGGGCCCTACGAGCAGTACTTC. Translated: CASSDSSGSGPYEQYF.

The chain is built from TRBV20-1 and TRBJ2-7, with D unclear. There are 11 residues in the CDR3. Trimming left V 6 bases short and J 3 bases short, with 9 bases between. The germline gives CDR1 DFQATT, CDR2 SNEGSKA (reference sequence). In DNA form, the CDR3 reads TGCAGTGCGAGCGTATTCTACGAGCAGTACTTC. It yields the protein CSASVFYEQYF.

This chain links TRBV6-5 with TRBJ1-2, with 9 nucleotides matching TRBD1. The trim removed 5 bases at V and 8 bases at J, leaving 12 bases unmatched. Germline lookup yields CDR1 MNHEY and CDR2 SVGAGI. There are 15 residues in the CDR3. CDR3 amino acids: CASSISPGQGRGYTF. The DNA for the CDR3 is TGTGCCAGCAGTATATCCCCGGGACAGGGAAGAGGCTACACCTTC.

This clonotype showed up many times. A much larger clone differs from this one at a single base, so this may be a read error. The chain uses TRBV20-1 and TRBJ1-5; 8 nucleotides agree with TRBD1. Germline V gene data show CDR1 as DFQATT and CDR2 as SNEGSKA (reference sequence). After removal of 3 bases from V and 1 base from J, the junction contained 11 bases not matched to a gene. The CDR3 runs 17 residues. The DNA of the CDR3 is TGCAGTGCTAGTGGTGGACAGGGTCAGCCAAGCAATCAGCCCCAGCATTTT. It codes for CSASGGQGQPSNQPQHF.

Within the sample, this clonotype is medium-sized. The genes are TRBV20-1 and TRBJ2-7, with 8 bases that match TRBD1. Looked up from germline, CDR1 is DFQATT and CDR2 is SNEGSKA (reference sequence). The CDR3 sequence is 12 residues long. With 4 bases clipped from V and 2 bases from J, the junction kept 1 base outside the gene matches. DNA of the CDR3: TGCAGTGCTAAGACAGGGGCCTACGAGCAGTACTTC. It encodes CSAKTGAYEQYF.

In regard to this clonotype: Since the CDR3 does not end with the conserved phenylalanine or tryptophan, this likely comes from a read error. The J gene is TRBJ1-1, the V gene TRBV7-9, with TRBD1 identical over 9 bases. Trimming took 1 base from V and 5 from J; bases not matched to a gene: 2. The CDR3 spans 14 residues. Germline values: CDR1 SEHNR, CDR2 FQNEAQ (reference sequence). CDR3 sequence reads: CASSLGQGVTEAFV. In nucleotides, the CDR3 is TGTGCCAGCAGCTTAGGACAGGGGGTGACTGAAGCTTTCGTT.

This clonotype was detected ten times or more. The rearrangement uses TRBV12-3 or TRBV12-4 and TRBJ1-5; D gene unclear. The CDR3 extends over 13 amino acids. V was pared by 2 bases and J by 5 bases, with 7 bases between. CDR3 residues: CASSLTPHQPQHF. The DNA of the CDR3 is TGTGCCAGCAGTTTAACCCCCCATCAGCCCCAGCATTTT.

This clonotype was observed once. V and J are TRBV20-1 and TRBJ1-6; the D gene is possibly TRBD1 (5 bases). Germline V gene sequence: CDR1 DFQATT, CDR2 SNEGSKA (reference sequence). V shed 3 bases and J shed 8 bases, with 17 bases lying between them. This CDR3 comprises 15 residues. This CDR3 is CSASPLQVSDSPLHF. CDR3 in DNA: TGCAGTGCTAGCCCCTTACAGGTTTCTGATTCACCCCTCCACTTT.

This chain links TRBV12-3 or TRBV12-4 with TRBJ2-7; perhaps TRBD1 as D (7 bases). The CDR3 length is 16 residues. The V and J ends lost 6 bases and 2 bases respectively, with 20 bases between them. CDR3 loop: CASRPTGDSPAYEQYF. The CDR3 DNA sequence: TGTGCCAGCAGACCCACAGGGGACTCACCGGCCTACGAGCAGTACTTC.

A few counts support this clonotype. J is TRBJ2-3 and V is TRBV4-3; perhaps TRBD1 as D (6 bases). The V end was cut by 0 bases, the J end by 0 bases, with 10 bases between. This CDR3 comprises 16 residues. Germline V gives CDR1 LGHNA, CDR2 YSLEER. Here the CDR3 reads CASSQDGQTSTDTQYF. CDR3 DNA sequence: TGCGCCAGCAGCCAAGACGGACAGACTAGCACAGATACGCAGTATTTT.

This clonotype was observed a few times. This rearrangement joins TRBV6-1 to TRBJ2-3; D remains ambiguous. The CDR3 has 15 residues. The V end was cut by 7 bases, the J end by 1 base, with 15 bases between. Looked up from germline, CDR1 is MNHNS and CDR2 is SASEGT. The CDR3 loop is CASMVQPFGTDTQYF. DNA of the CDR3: TGTGCCAGCATGGTACAGCCCTTTGGCACAGATACGCAGTATTTT.

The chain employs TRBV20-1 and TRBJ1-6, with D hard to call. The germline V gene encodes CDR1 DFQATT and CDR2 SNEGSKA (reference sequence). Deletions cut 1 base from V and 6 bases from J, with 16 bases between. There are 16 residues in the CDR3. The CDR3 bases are TGCAGTGCTAGAGGTAAGGAGGGAGTAGGTAATTCACCCCTCCACTTT. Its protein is CSARGKEGVGNSPLHF.

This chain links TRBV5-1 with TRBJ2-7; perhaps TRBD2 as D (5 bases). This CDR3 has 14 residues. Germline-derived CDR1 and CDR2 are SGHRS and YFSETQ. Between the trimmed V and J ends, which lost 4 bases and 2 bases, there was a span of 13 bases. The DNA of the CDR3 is TGCGCCAGCAGCCCGGGCGGGCTCCCCTACGAGCAGTACTTC. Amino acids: CASSPGGLPYEQYF.

DNA of the CDR3: TGTGCCAGTAGTTGGGACGGGAACTCCTACGAGCAGTACTTC. Translating gives CASSWDGNSYEQYF. This chain connects TRBV19 to TRBJ2-7; D may be TRBD1 or TRBD2 (5 bases each). Germline-derived CDR1 and CDR2 are LNHDA and SQIVND (reference sequence). CDR3 length equals 14 residues. Trimming pared 5 bases from V and 0 bases from J, leaving 11 bases between.

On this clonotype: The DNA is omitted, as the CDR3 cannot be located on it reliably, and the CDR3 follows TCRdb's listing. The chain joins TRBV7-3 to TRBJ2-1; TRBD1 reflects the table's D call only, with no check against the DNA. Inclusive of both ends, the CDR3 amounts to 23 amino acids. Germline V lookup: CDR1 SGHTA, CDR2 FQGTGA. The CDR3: CASSFYICSARDPGQRTYNEQFF.

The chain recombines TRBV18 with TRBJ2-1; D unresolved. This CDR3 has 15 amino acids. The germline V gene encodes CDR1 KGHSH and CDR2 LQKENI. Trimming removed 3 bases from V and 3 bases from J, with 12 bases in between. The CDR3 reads CASSPSGPIYNEQFF. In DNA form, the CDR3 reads TGTGCCAGCTCACCGTCGGGCCCCATCTACAATGAGCAGTTCTTC.